This section outlines one T cell receptor beta chain sequence together with its context. Its antigen is still unknown. This sample was included in a study of Ad26.COV2.S vaccination and SARS-CoV-2 variants. Across the whole study: It was the COV1001 Ad26.COV2.S trial arm that included the donor. Administration of Ad26.COV2.S was intramuscular, either once or twice 56 days apart.

Trimming shortened V by 0 bases and J by 10 bases, and 7 bases separated the two germline ends. Germline-derived CDR1 and CDR2 are LNHDA and SQIVND (reference sequence). The CDR3 totals 13 residues. Sequenced by immunoSEQ multiplex PCR; TCRdb stores in-frame clones only, minus some. Here the sample spans some 500,000 clones, 75% to 90% being singletons. Indicated treatment: 19 received Ad26.COV2.S at low or high dose, single or two shots; 5 received placebo; per-sample allocation not given. At day 63 after the first vaccine or placebo injection, samples were drawn. Wuhan-strain spike was delivered by a replication-incompetent Ad26 vector. Whole-study results and caveats: In TCR breadth and depth analyses, total T cell responses may have been underestimated.

The chain couples TRBV19 to TRBJ1-6; D is undetermined. This clonotype originated in a person between 18 and 65 years old who received the Ad26.COV2.S COVID-19 vaccine or a placebo. The sample in question was peripheral blood, obtained in a trial of Ad26.COV2.S vaccine versus placebo. For the CDR3, the DNA is TGTGCCAGTAGTATAGAGGGCGGCTCACCCCTCCACTTT. Amino acids: CASSIEGGSPLHF.